These 5 T cell receptor beta chains were sequenced from one sample in a study of beta chain features in type 1 diabetes. Expressed TCRB transcripts got sequenced, as all isolated RNA was reverse transcribed. Data came from immunoSEQ multiplex PCR; TCRdb stores just in-frame clones and leaves some out. The data hold around 250,000 clones, with 27% observed a single time. Input material: central memory CD4+ T cells from blood. These receptors came from a young man in good health.

This chain connects TRBV2 to TRBJ2-7, with D possibly being TRBD2 (6 bases). Trimming stripped 5 bases from V and 4 bases from J, with 12 bases between. CDR1 is SNHLY and CDR2 is FYNNEI in the germline V gene. The CDR3 length is 13 residues. CDR3: CASSQPGVYEQYF. DNA of the CDR3: TGTGCCAGCAGTCAGCCGGGGGTGTACGAGCAGTACTTC.

This clone was counted at least ten times. The chain couples TRBV5-1 to TRBJ2-5, with 9 bases fitting TRBD2. The CDR3 is 14 residues long. Germline V gives CDR1 SGHRS, CDR2 YFSETQ. V shed 9 bases, J shed 2 bases, and the junction held 8 bases outside the gene matches. The CDR3 sequence is CATAETSGQETQYF. The CDR3, as DNA: TGCGCCACAGCAGAAACTAGCGGGCAAGAGACCCAGTACTTC.

The chain has TRBV7-2 and TRBJ2-7, with 9 nucleotides matching TRBD1. The CDR3 runs 15 residues. Germline V gene lookup returns CDR1 SGHTA and CDR2 FQGNSA. Germline trimming cut 1 base from V and 1 base from J; bases unmatched to any gene: 2. CDR3 coding DNA: TGTGCCAGCAGCTTAGTGGGACAGGGTTCCTACGAGCAGTACTTC. The encoded protein is CASSLVGQGSYEQYF.

This clone was seen a few times. V is TRBV10-3 and J is TRBJ2-3; weak D call: TRBD2 (5 bases). CDR3 size: 14 residues. Trimming left V 4 bases short and J 6 bases short, with 14 bases between. Looked up from germline, CDR1 is ENHRY and CDR2 is SYGVKD. The CDR3 is CAISGGVSVDTQYF. The CDR3 bases are TGTGCCATCAGTGGTGGGGTTAGCGTGGATACGCAGTATTTT.

This clone occurred a few times. The J gene is TRBJ1-1, the V gene TRBV5-6; D may be TRBD1 (5 bases). The CDR3 is 11 amino acids. V lost 5 bases and J lost 5, with 7 bases in between. Germline V gene data show CDR1 as SGHDT and CDR2 as YYEEEE. CDR3 protein: CASSKGTEAFF. The CDR3 DNA follows: TGTGCCAGCAGTAAGGGGACTGAAGCTTTCTTT.